This T cell receptor beta chain came from a study of early T cells in non-severe SARS-CoV-2 infection. General study findings and limits: VDJdb matching skewed toward anti-spike CD8 responses, missing private and CD4 specificities.

CDR1 is SGDLS, CDR2 YYNGEE, per germline. The CDR3 extends over 15 amino acids. The J segment lost 8 bases and the V segment lost 4 bases, leaving 7 bases of the junction unmatched. TCRdb re-called the 5' RACE reads with MiXCR, one entry per CDR3 protein. The sample records tens of thousands of distinct CDR3 sequences, roughly 17% being singletons. This clonotype was counted only a few times. Its target is not known. This material consisted of whole blood, taken at baseline. The sequence derives from an adult who was a healthcare worker with PCR-confirmed SARS-CoV-2 infection or an uninfected control (not recorded which). The chain is built from TRBV9 and TRBJ2-1; 12 bases map to TRBD2. The CDR3 nucleotides are TGTGCCAGCAGCCTCAGACTAGCGGGAGCGGATGAGCAGTTCTTC. It translates to CASSLRLAGADEQFF.